Each of the 19 T cell receptor beta chains below was sequenced from the same sample in a study of spatial heterogeneity in lung cancer. TCRdb re-called the 5' RACE reads with MiXCR, one entry per CDR3 protein. The table includes some 6,100 distinct CDR3 sequences, approximately 13% detected once. Time point indicated: sample taken at primary tumor resection. The study sequenced unsorted whole RNA from tumor, nontumor lung or frozen PBMC. This material consisted of normal lung tissue next to the tumor, taken at surgery. Every receptor here comes from a male donor with early-stage non-small cell lung cancer.

Many counts were recorded for this clonotype. The rearrangement links TRBV20-1 to TRBJ1-1; tentative D call: TRBD1 (6 bases). Trimming left V 5 bases short and J 1 base short, with 11 bases between. Germline assignment: CDR1 DFQATT and CDR2 SNEGSKA (reference sequence). The CDR3 sequence is 13 residues long. CDR3 DNA: TGCAGTGCTCGGACAGAGAAGAACACTGAAGCTTTCTTT. This sequence encodes CSARTEKNTEAFF.

This clonotype was counted many times. This chain uses TRBV5-1 with TRBJ1-3; D is ambiguous. V lost 0 bases, J lost 0 bases, and 10 bases lay in between. The germline V gene has CDR1 SGHRS and CDR2 YFSETQ. The CDR3 is made up of 16 amino acids. CDR3 in DNA: TGCGCCAGCAGCTTGGCCCGCGGATCCTCTGGAAACACCATATATTTT. This translates into CASSLARGSSGNTIYF.

The table lists this clonotype with many counts. V gene TRBV27 combines with J gene TRBJ1-5; D not resolved. Trimming cost V 6 bases and J 5 bases, with 14 bases left between them. CDR1 is MNHEY and CDR2 is SMNVEV in the germline V gene (reference sequence). The CDR3 runs 14 residues. This CDR3 is CASSPSLKYQPQHF. CDR3 bases: TGTGCCAGCAGCCCATCCCTAAAATATCAGCCCCAGCATTTT.

This chain links TRBV5-4 with TRBJ2-1, with 8 bases lining up with TRBD1. This CDR3 contains 15 residues. Germline CDR1 is SGHNT and CDR2 is YYREEE (reference sequence). V shed 0 bases and J 3 bases; nucleotides not matched to a gene: 2. The CDR3 reads CASSLGQGFYNEQFF. CDR3 nucleotide sequence: TGTGCCAGCAGCTTGGGACAGGGGTTCTACAATGAGCAGTTCTTC.

By frequency in the sample, this clonotype is medium-sized. This sequence joins TRBV24-1 and TRBJ2-1; TRBD2 aligns across 11 bases. The germline V gene encodes CDR1 KGHDR and CDR2 SFDVKD. The CDR3 is made up of 16 amino acids. J lost 7 bases, V lost 1 base, and 5 bases had no gene match. The CDR3 bases are TGTGCCACCAGTGATTTAACTAGCGGGAGATTTAATGAGCAGTTCTTC. Translation gives CATSDLTSGRFNEQFF.

This clonotype is termed medium-sized. This sequence joins TRBV5-1 and TRBJ2-1; 12 bases are a match to TRBD1. The V and J ends lost 4 bases and 7 bases, in that order; junction bases with no gene match: 6. The CDR3 has 15 residues. Germline-derived CDR1 and CDR2 are SGHRS and YFSETQ. Here the CDR3 DNA reads TGCGCCAGCAGCGCGGGACAGGGGGCTGTAAATGAGCAGTTCTTC. Translated, it gives CASSAGQGAVNEQFF.

This rearrangement joins TRBV7-9 to TRBJ1-2, with D possibly being TRBD1 (5 bases). Germline-derived CDR1 and CDR2 are SEHNR and FQNEAQ (reference sequence). The CDR3 has 14 amino acids. V gave up 4 bases and J gave up 2 bases, with 11 bases separating them. CDR3 amino acids: CASSSMGPNYGYTF. The CDR3 bases are TGTGCCAGCAGCTCTATGGGGCCGAACTATGGCTACACCTTC.

This clonotype was counted at least ten times. The chain employs TRBV11-2 and TRBJ2-1, with 10 bases identical to TRBD2. V was clipped by 5 bases and J by 3 bases; unmatched bases: 4. Germline loops: CDR1 SGHAT, CDR2 FQNNGV. This CDR3 comprises 15 residues. The DNA of the CDR3 is TGTGCCAGCAGCCCAGGGACTAGCGTCTACAATGAGCAGTTCTTC. Its translation is CASSPGTSVYNEQFF.

This clonotype was recorded many times. The V gene is TRBV6-5, the J gene TRBJ2-1; no reliable D call. The CDR3 has 15 amino acids. Between the trimmed V and J ends, which lost 6 bases and 6 bases, there was a span of 18 bases. From germline, CDR1 is MNHEY and CDR2 SVGAGI. CDR3 region: CASSSDHLPSNEQFF. In DNA, the CDR3 is TGTGCCAGCAGCTCGGACCACCTCCCATCCAATGAGCAGTTCTTC.

This clonotype was observed many times. The chain combines TRBV7-2 with TRBJ2-7; the D gene could be TRBD1 or TRBD2 (5 bases each). Looked up from germline, CDR1 is SGHTA and CDR2 is FQGNSA. Trimming shortened V by 4 bases and J by 3 bases, and 13 bases separated the two germline ends. The CDR3 runs to 14 residues. This CDR3 is CASSSGPGNYEQYF. For the CDR3, the DNA is TGTGCCAGCAGCTCGGGACCGGGTAACTACGAGCAGTACTTC.

This clonotype was observed at least ten times. This chain connects TRBV9 to TRBJ2-2; 8 positions match TRBD2. V trimming: 4 bases; J trimming: 4 bases; junction bases outside the gene matches: 9. The CDR3 spans 16 residues. Germline CDR1 reads SGDLS; CDR2 reads YYNGEE. The CDR3 loop reads CASSFSRGGGTGELFF. CDR3 nucleotide sequence: TGTGCCAGCAGCTTCTCCCGGGGGGGGGGCACCGGGGAGCTGTTTTTT.

This clonotype was observed at least ten times. The J gene is TRBJ2-1, the V gene TRBV5-1, with D perhaps TRBD1 (6 bases). V was trimmed by 0 bases and J by 6 bases, leaving 19 bases between them. The CDR3 totals 17 residues. The germline gives CDR1 SGHRS, CDR2 YFSETQ. The CDR3 coding sequence is TGCGCCAGCAGCTTGGGTCCCGACAGGCCCCATCGCAATGAGCAGTTCTTC. This sequence encodes CASSLGPDRPHRNEQFF.

Worth noting for this clonotype: One junction end disagrees with the germline gene, perhaps due to a read error. This chain links TRBV7-2 with TRBJ1-5, with D perhaps matching TRBD1 (6 bases). CDR3 length: 13 residues. Germline loops: CDR1 SGHTA, CDR2 FQGNSA. Here the CDR3 DNA reads TGTGCCAGCAGTCGACAGGAGGATCAGCCCCACCATTTT. Its protein product is CASSRQEDQPHHF.

This clonotype is classed as medium-sized. The chain has TRBV12-3 or TRBV12-4 and TRBJ2-3; tentative D call: TRBD1 (5 bases). The CDR3 runs 12 residues. V lost 7 bases and J 2 bases, leaving 7 bases between the germline ends. Here the CDR3 DNA reads TGTGCCAGCACGACAGACACAGATACGCAGTATTTT. It encodes CASTTDTDTQYF.

The table lists this clonotype with a few counts. The chain uses TRBV30 and TRBJ2-7, with a possible D match to TRBD2 (6 bases). Germline V gene sequence: CDR1 GTSNPN, CDR2 SVGIG (reference sequence). The CDR3 contains 12 residues. Deletions cut 2 bases from V and 3 bases from J, with 8 bases between. CDR3 in amino acids: CAWSLADYEQYF. The CDR3 bases are TGTGCCTGGAGTTTAGCGGACTACGAGCAGTACTTC.

This clonotype appeared many times. The chain employs TRBV27 and TRBJ2-5; 7 bases align to TRBD1. From germline, CDR1 is MNHEY and CDR2 SMNVEV (reference sequence). The length of the CDR3 is 14 residues. With V trimmed by 6 bases and J by 0 bases, 4 bases remained unmatched. The CDR3 here is CASRGQPNQETQYF. The CDR3 DNA follows: TGTGCCAGCAGGGGACAGCCTAACCAAGAGACCCAGTACTTC.

In its sample, this clonotype was seen many times. J is TRBJ1-1 and V is TRBV12-3 or TRBV12-4; D ambiguous. The CDR3 runs 18 residues. V was clipped by 6 bases and J by 0 bases, with 23 bases between them. The chain's CDR3 is CASSHRWNTGWVNTEAFF. CDR3 nucleotides: TGTGCCAGCAGCCACCGATGGAACACGGGATGGGTGAACACTGAAGCTTTCTTT.

By sample share, this clonotype is medium-sized. This chain links TRBV6-1 with TRBJ1-5; D gene ambiguous. Trimming took off 7 bases at V and 3 bases at J, with 13 bases between the two ends. The CDR3 length is 14 residues. Germline V gives CDR1 MNHNS, CDR2 SASEGT. CDR3 amino acids: CASTEQMDNQPQHF. CDR3 DNA sequence: TGTGCCAGCACCGAGCAGATGGACAATCAGCCCCAGCATTTT.

This clonotype is deemed medium-sized. CDR3: CASSPEWGRLYNEQFF. CDR3 DNA: TGCGCCAGCAGCCCAGAGTGGGGTCGTCTATACAATGAGCAGTTCTTC. This chain connects TRBV4-3 to TRBJ2-1; the D is unclear. V gave up 4 bases and J gave up 4 bases, with 17 bases separating them. This CDR3 region has 16 residues. Germline CDR1 and CDR2: LGHNA and YSLEER.